This T cell receptor beta chain was identified during a study of shared clonotypes between healthy human individuals. TCRdb keeps only in-frame clones here, not all; method: immunoSEQ multiplex PCR. The sample has about 1.5 million clones; 98% are singletons. The germline CDR1 and CDR2 sequences are MDHEN and SYDVKM. This CDR3 spans 15 amino acids. J was trimmed by 2 bases and V by 2 bases; bases with no gene match: 4. Sequencing input: naive CD4+ T cells sorted from blood. This sample's subset: CD45RA+ positively selected. The J gene is TRBJ2-7, the V gene TRBV28, with 9 bases lining up with TRBD2. The clonotype comes from a man aged 25-40 years in good health. CDR3 nucleotides: TGTGCCAGCAGTTTAAACGCGGGAGGGACCTACGAGCAGTACTTC. It translates to CASSLNAGGTYEQYF.